The 6 T cell receptor beta chains below were found in one sample sequenced in a study of cytomegalovirus exposure and HLA in healthy donors. This table comes from immunoSEQ multiplex PCR, and its TCRdb copy is limited to in-frame clones, with some not included. The sample has under 250,000 clones, around 90% seen once. Sequenced input: PBMCs. The source of these receptors is a woman under 30 in good health and CMV-seropositive.

V usage is TRBV18 and J usage is TRBJ2-2; the D gene is possibly TRBD1 (5 bases). CDR1 and CDR2 from the germline V gene are KGHSH and LQKENI. V was trimmed by 3 bases and J by 5 bases, leaving 16 bases between them. The CDR3 is 16 amino acids. The CDR3 sequence is CASSPASTEETGELFF. The CDR3 DNA reads as TGTGCCAGCTCACCGGCGTCGACAGAGGAAACCGGGGAGCTGTTTTTT. Supplemented by reference TRBV18 and TRBJ2-2, the full variable domain reads NAGVMQNPRHLVRRRGQEARLRCSPMKGHSHVYWYRQLPEEGLKFMVYLQKENIIDESGMPKERFSAEFPKEGPSILRIQQVVRGDSAAYFCASSPASTEETGELFFGEGSRLTVL.

The CDR3 DNA reads as TGTGCCAGCAGCTTTGGTGGAGGACAGGGCAATCAGCCCCAGCATTTT. Translating it yields CASSFGGGQGNQPQHF. The chain employs TRBV7-9 and TRBJ1-5, with 7 nucleotides matching TRBD1. This CDR3 has 16 amino acids. With 3 bases clipped from V and 2 bases from J, the junction kept 7 bases outside the gene matches. Germline V gene lookup returns CDR1 SEHNR and CDR2 FQNEAQ (reference sequence).

The chain couples TRBV2 to TRBJ2-7, with D maybe TRBD1 (6 bases). CDR3 size: 14 residues. Trimming removed 3 bases from V and 6 bases from J, with 15 bases in between. In germline, CDR1 is SNHLY, CDR2 FYNNEI. CDR3 nucleotides: TGTGCCAGCAGTGAGGGGGCGCTGATCGGCGAGCAGTACTTC. Translated, it gives CASSEGALIGEQYF.

The V call is TRBV20-1, the J call TRBJ1-4; 9 nucleotides match TRBD1. With V trimmed by 6 bases and J by 16 bases, 9 bases remained unmatched. The V gene's germline CDR1 is DFQATT and CDR2 SNEGSKA (reference sequence). The CDR3 runs 11 residues. CDR3 loop: CSATGQGKPFF. In nucleotides, the CDR3 is TGCAGTGCCACGGGACAGGGAAAGCCGTTTTTT.

The gene calls are TRBV19 and TRBJ2-5; TRBD2 agrees at 7 bases. CDR3 length equals 13 residues. J lost 5 bases, V lost 4 bases, and 4 bases had no gene match. CDR1 and CDR2 (germline): LNHDA, SQIVND (reference sequence). The CDR3 sequence: CASSRRGMETQYF. CDR3 DNA sequence: TGTGCCAGTAGTAGGCGGGGGATGGAGACCCAGTACTTC.

The chain is built from TRBV12-5 and TRBJ2-1; 7 bases align to TRBD2. V was clipped by 3 bases and J by 7 bases; unmatched bases: 18. Per germline, CDR1 LGHNT and CDR2 FRNRAP. The CDR3 covers 18 residues. CDR3 coding DNA: TGTGCTAGTGGTTTTGGGTCCTTGGGGCGGGAGATGAGTAATGAGCAGTTCTTC. Translation: CASGFGSLGREMSNEQFF.